Listed below are T cell receptor beta chains from one sample, sequenced in a study of a mutant IDH1 vaccine in newly diagnosed glioma. These receptors' antigens are unknown. Measured with immunoSEQ multiplex PCR; TCRdb has only the in-frame clones, and not every one. The sample includes tens of thousands of clones, over 75% of them seen just once. The sequences come from PBMCs, collected from a glioma patient whose treatment included an IDH1 peptide vaccine. These receptors were collected from a man aged 35 to 55 with glioma. CDR3s include the opening cysteine and the closing phenylalanine or tryptophan. Only part of the rows carry a size: once, few, many, or a class if the clone is expanded.

clone size: .; J gene: TRBJ2-5; V gene: TRBV7-3; CDR3 protein: CASSFDSLSETQYF
clone size: .; J gene: TRBJ2-3; V gene: TRBV15; CDR3 protein: CATSRPDTVGTDTQYF
clone size: .; J gene: TRBJ2-3; V gene: TRBV4-1; CDR3 protein: CASSQRATVPSTDTQYF
clone size: .; J gene: TRBJ2-7; V gene: TRBV5-1; CDR3 protein: CASSSGGYEQYF
clone size: .; J gene: TRBJ2-1; V gene: TRBV29-1; CDR3 protein: CSGVTSGSNEQFF
clone size: few; J gene: TRBJ2-1; V gene: TRBV20-1; CDR3 protein: CSARGYNEQFF
clone size: .; J gene: TRBJ1-5; V gene: TRBV6-5; CDR3 protein: CASSYSTCNQPQHF
clone size: once; J gene: TRBJ2-4; V gene: TRBV25-1; CDR3 protein: CASSPGGAYIQYF
clone size: once; J gene: TRBJ2-7; V gene: TRBV27; CDR3 protein: CASSLSPGTGTGLYEQYF
clone size: .; J gene: TRBJ2-5; V gene: TRBV2; CDR3 protein: CASSELHQARGTQYF
clone size: once; J gene: TRBJ2-4; V gene: TRBV7-8; CDR3 protein: CASSWSRDLLAKNIQYF
clone size: .; J gene: TRBJ1-2; V gene: TRBV11-1; CDR3 protein: CASSLSLDYGYTF
clone size: .; J gene: TRBJ1-5; V gene: TRBV30; CDR3 protein: CAWSSGNNQPQHF
clone size: .; J gene: TRBJ2-3; V gene: TRBV28; CDR3 protein: CASAKGLAVRDTQYF
clone size: once; J gene: TRBJ2-5; V gene: TRBV4-2; CDR3 protein: CASSQRVGGRGGETQYF
clone size: .; J gene: TRBJ1-1; V gene: TRBV6-1; CDR3 protein: CASNRLSGGTEAFF
clone size: once; J gene: TRBJ2-4; V gene: TRBV9; CDR3 protein: CASSVGGGPENIQYF
clone size: few; J gene: TRBJ1-1; V gene: TRBV5-6; CDR3 protein: CASSFMEVKAFF
clone size: few; J gene: TRBJ2-1; V gene: TRBV5-4; CDR3 protein: CASSLRGQADFF
clone size: .; J gene: TRBJ2-1; V gene: TRBV7-9; CDR3 protein: CASSFSRINEQFF
clone size: .; J gene: TRBJ2-3; V gene: TRBV6-1; CDR3 protein: CASSEPRGGRDTQYF
clone size: .; J gene: TRBJ2-5; V gene: TRBV29-1; CDR3 protein: CSVEGHRGTLETQYF
clone size: .; J gene: TRBJ1-1; V gene: TRBV7-3; CDR3 protein: CASSSLGGLGTEAFF
clone size: .; J gene: TRBJ1-6; V gene: TRBV19; CDR3 protein: CASSIAQVSPLHF
clone size: .; J gene: TRBJ2-7; V gene: TRBV27; CDR3 protein: CASSALAGGFYEQYF
clone size: .; J gene: TRBJ2-7; V gene: TRBV4-3; CDR3 protein: CASSQGAGEQYF
clone size: once; J gene: TRBJ2-3; V gene: TRBV14; CDR3 protein: CASSQVPDTQYF
clone size: .; J gene: TRBJ1-2; V gene: TRBV10-1; CDR3 protein: CASSPTGARGYTF
clone size: .; J gene: TRBJ2-2; V gene: TRBV11-2; CDR3 protein: CASSYGLAWVGELFF
clone size: once; J gene: TRBJ2-3; V gene: TRBV10-3; CDR3 protein: CAISNRGQTDTQYF
clone size: .; J gene: TRBJ1-4; V gene: TRBV5-5; CDR3 protein: CASSLVFWAPTNEKLFF
clone size: .; J gene: TRBJ1-2; V gene: TRBV5-4; CDR3 protein: CASSWDRGSGGYTF
clone size: .; J gene: TRBJ2-1; V gene: TRBV6-4; CDR3 protein: CASSGTGGEQFF
clone size: .; J gene: TRBJ2-1; V gene: TRBV13; CDR3 protein: CATRTSSYNEQFF
clone size: .; J gene: TRBJ1-3; V gene: TRBV2; CDR3 protein: CATQDRDGNTIYF
clone size: .; J gene: TRBJ2-7; V gene: TRBV11-3; CDR3 protein: CASSLEDRGEQYF
clone size: .; J gene: TRBJ1-3; V gene: TRBV10-3; CDR3 protein: CAISESTGIYPGNTIYF
clone size: .; J gene: TRBJ2-1; V gene: TRBV27; CDR3 protein: CASSLYNEQFF
clone size: .; J gene: TRBJ2-6; V gene: TRBV5-1; CDR3 protein: CASSSRAGDGANVLTF
clone size: .; J gene: TRBJ2-1; V gene: TRBV19; CDR3 protein: CASSATGTKQFF
clone size: .; J gene: TRBJ2-3; V gene: TRBV7-2; CDR3 protein: CASSLRQNTDTQYF
clone size: .; J gene: TRBJ2-1; V gene: TRBV2; CDR3 protein: CASGSDAQGSLYNEQFF
clone size: .; J gene: TRBJ2-3; V gene: TRBV7-9; CDR3 protein: CASGPPLDDTDTQYF
clone size: few; J gene: TRBJ1-5; V gene: TRBV2; CDR3 protein: CASSTGNYQPQHF
clone size: .; J gene: TRBJ1-1; V gene: TRBV11-2; CDR3 protein: CASSLGTGEYTEAFF
clone size: .; J gene: TRBJ2-7; V gene: TRBV6-1; CDR3 protein: CASSEGTGGSYEQYF
clone size: medium-sized; J gene: TRBJ2-2; V gene: TRBV14; CDR3 protein: CASSQELSYVTGELFF
clone size: .; J gene: TRBJ2-5; V gene: TRBV5-5; CDR3 protein: CASSLRPGTASQETQYF
clone size: .; J gene: TRBJ2-1; V gene: TRBV7-2; CDR3 protein: CASSPSSGSYNEQFF
clone size: .; J gene: TRBJ2-3; V gene: TRBV7-7; CDR3 protein: CASSQLAGGTDTQYF
clone size: few; J gene: TRBJ2-7; V gene: TRBV4-2; CDR3 protein: CASSQVETGGYEQYF
clone size: .; J gene: TRBJ2-1; V gene: TRBV12-5; CDR3 protein: CASGLVAGSQFF
clone size: .; J gene: TRBJ2-7; V gene: TRBV5-1; CDR3 protein: CASSSAGAEQYF
clone size: .; J gene: TRBJ1-2; V gene: TRBV28; CDR3 protein: CASSPRIYGYTF